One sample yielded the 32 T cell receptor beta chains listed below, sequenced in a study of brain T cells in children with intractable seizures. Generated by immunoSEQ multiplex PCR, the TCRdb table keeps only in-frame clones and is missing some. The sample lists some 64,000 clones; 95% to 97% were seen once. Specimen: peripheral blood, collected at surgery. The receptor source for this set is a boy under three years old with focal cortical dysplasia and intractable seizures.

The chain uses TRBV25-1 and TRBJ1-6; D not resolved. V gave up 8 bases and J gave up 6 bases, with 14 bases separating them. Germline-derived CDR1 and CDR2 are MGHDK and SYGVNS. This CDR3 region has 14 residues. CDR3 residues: CASSFGVGNSPLHF. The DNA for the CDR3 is TGTGCCAGCTCATTTGGGGTCGGTAATTCACCCCTCCACTTT.

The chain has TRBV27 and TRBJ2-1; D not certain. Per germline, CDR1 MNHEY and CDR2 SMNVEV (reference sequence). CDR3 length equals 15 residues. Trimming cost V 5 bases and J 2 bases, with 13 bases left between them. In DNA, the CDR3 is TGTGCCAGCAGTCCGCTTAGCCTAGCCTACAATGAGCAGTTCTTC. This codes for CASSPLSLAYNEQFF.

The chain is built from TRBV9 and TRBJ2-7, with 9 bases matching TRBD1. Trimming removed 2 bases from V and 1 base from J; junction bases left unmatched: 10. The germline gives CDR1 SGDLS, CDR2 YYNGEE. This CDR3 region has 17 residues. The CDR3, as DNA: TGTGCCAGCAGCGTTCGGGACAGGGTCTCAAAGTCCTACGAGCAGTACTTC. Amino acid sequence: CASSVRDRVSKSYEQYF.

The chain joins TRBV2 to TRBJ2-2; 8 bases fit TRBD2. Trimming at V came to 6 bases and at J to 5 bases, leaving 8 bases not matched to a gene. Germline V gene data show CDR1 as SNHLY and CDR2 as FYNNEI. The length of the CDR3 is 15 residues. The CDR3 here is CASRLPGLGTGELFF. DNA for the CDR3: TGTGCCAGCAGGCTCCCGGGACTAGGGACCGGGGAGCTGTTTTTT.

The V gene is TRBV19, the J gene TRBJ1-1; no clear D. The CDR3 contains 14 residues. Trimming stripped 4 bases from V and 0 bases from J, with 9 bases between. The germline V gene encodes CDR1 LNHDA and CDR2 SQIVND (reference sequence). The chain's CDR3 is CASSRYGMNTEAFF. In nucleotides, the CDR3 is TGTGCCAGTAGTAGGTACGGTATGAACACTGAAGCTTTCTTT. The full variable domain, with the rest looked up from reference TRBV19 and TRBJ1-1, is DGGITQSPKYLFRKEGQNVTLSCEQNLNHDAMYWYRQDPGQGLRLIYYSQIVNDFQKGDIAEGYSVSREKKESFPLTVTSAQKNPTAFYLCASSRYGMNTEAFFGQGTRLTVV.

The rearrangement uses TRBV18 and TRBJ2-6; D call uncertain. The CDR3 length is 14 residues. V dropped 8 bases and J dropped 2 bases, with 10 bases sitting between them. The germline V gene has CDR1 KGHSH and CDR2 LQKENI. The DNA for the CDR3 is TGTGCCAGCCCGTCCCGCCCTGGGGCCAACGTCCTGACTTTC. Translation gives CASPSRPGANVLTF.

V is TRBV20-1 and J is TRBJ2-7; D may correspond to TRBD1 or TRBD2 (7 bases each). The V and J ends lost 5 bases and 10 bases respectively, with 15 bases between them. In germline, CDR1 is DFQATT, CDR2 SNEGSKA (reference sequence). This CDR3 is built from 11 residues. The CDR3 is CSAPWEGAQYF. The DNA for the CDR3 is TGCAGTGCTCCTTGGGAGGGGGCACAGTACTTC.

The CDR3 protein is CASSQDLTGYQPQHF. CDR3 nucleotides: TGCGCCAGCAGCCAAGATCTGACAGGGTATCAGCCCCAGCATTTT. The genes are TRBV4-3 and TRBJ1-5; 7 bases line up with TRBD1. Per the germline V gene, CDR1 is LGHNA and CDR2 is YSLEER. V was clipped by 0 bases and J by 5 bases; unmatched bases: 4. CDR3 length: 15 amino acids.

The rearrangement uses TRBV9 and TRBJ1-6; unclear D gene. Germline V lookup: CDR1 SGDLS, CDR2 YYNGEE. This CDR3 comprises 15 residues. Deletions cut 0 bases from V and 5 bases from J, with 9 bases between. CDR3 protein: CASSVVGRDNSPLHF. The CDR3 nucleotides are TGTGCCAGCAGCGTAGTGGGGAGGGATAATTCACCCCTCCACTTT.

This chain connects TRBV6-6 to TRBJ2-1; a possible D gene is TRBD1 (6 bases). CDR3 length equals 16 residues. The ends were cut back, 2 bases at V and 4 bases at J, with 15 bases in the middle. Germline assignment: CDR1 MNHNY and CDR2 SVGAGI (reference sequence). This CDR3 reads CASSYGGRGVYNEQFF. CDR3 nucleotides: TGTGCCAGCAGTTACGGTGGCAGGGGAGTTTACAATGAGCAGTTCTTC.

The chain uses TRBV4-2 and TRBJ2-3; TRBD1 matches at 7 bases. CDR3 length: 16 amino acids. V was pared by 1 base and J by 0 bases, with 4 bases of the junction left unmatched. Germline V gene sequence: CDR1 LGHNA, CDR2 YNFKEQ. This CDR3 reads CASSQGDRPSTDTQYF. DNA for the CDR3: TGTGCCAGCAGCCAAGGGGACAGACCTAGCACAGATACGCAGTATTTT.

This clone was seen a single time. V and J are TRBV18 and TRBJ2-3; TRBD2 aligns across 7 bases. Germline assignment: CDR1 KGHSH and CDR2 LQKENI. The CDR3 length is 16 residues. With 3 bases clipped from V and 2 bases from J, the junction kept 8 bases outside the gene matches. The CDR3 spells CASSPSGSQATDTQYF. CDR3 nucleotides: TGTGCCAGCTCACCTAGCGGGTCGCAGGCCACAGATACGCAGTATTTT.

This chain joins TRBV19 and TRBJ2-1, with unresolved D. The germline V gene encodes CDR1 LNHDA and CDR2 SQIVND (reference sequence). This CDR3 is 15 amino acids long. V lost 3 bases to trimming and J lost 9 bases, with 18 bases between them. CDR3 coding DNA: TGTGCCAGTAGTATCGCCCTCACCCCATCGGGTGAGCAGTTCTTC. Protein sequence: CASSIALTPSGEQFF. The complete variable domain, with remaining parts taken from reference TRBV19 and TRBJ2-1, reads DGGITQSPKYLFRKEGQNVTLSCEQNLNHDAMYWYRQDPGQGLRLIYYSQIVNDFQKGDIAEGYSVSREKKESFPLTVTSAQKNPTAFYLCASSIALTPSGEQFFGPGTRLTVL.

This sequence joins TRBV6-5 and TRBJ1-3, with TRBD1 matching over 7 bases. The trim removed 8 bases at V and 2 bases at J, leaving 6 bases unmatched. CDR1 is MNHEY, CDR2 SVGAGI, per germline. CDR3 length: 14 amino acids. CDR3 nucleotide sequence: TGTGCCAGCGGAACAGGGGAGGCTGGAAACACCATATATTTT. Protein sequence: CASGTGEAGNTIYF.

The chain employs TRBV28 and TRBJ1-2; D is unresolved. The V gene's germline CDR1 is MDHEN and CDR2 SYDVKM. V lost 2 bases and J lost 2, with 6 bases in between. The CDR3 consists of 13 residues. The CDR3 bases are TGTGCCAGCAGTTTACGGCAGAACTATGGCTACACCTTC. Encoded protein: CASSLRQNYGYTF.

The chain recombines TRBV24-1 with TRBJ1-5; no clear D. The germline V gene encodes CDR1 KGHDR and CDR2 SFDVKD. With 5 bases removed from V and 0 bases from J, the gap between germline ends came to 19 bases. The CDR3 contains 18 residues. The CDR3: CATSADSTILNSNQPQHF. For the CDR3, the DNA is TGTGCCACCAGTGCCGATTCTACGATTCTAAATAGCAATCAGCCCCAGCATTTT.

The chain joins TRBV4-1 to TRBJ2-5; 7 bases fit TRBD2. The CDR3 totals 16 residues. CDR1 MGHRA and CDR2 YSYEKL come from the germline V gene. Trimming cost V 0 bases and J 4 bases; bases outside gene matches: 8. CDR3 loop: CASSQDGLGARETQYF. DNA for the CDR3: TGCGCCAGCAGCCAAGATGGACTAGGGGCCCGAGAGACCCAGTACTTC.

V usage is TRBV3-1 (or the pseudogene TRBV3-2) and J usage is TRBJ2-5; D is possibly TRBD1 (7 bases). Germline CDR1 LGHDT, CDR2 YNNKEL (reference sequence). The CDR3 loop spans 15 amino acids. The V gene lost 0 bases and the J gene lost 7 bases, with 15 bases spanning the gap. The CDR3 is CASSQDLGRGATQYF. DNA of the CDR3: TGTGCCAGCAGCCAAGATCTGGGCAGGGGGGCGACCCAGTACTTC.

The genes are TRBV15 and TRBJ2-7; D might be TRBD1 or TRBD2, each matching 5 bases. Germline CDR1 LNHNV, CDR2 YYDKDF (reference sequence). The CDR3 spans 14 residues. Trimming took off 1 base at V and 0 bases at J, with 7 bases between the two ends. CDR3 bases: TGTGCCACCAGCAGAGCAGGGAGCTCCTACGAGCAGTACTTC. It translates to CATSRAGSSYEQYF.

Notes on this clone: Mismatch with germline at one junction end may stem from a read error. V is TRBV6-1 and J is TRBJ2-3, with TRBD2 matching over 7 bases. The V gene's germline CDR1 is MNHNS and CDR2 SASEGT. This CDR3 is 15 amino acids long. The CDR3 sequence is CASSESGGSTDAQYF. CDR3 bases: TGTGCCAGCAGTGAATCGGGCGGGAGTACAGATGCGCAGTATTTT.

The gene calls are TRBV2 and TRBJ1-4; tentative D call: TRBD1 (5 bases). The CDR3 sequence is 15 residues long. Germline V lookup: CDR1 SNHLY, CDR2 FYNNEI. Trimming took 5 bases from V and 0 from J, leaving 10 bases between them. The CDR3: CASSTDTPTNEKLFF. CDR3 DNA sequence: TGTGCCAGCAGTACGGACACGCCAACTAATGAAAAACTGTTTTTT.

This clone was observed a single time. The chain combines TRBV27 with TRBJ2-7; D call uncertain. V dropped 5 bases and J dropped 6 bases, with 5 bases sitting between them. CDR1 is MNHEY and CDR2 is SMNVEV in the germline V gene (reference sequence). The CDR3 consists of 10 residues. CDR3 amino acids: CASSPGEQYF. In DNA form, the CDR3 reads TGTGCCAGCAGTCCGGGCGAGCAGTACTTC.

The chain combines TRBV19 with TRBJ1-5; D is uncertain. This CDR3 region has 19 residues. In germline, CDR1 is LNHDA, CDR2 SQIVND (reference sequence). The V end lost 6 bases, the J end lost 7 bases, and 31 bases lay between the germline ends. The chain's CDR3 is CASRINTEGYVWGEQPQHF. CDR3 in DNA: TGTGCCAGTAGAATAAACACCGAAGGGTACGTATGGGGAGAGCAGCCCCAGCATTTT.

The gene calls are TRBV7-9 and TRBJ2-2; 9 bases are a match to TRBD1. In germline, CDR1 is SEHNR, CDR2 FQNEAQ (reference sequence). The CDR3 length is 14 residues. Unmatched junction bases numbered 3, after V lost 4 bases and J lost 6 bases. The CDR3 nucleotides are TGTGCCAGCAGCTGGACAGGGGCTCCCGGGGAGCTGTTTTTT. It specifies CASSWTGAPGELFF.

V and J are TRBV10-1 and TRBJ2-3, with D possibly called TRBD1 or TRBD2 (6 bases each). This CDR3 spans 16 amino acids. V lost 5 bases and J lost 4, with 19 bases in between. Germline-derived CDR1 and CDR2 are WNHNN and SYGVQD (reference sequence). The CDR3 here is CASSFGGGLKADTQYF. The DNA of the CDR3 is TGCGCCAGCAGTTTCGGAGGGGGACTCAAGGCAGATACGCAGTATTTT.

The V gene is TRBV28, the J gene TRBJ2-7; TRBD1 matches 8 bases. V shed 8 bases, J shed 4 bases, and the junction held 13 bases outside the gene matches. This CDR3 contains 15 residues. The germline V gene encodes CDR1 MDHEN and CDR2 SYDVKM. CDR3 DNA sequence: TGTGCCAGCGACGAAGGGACAGGACGAGGTTACGAGCAGTACTTC. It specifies CASDEGTGRGYEQYF.

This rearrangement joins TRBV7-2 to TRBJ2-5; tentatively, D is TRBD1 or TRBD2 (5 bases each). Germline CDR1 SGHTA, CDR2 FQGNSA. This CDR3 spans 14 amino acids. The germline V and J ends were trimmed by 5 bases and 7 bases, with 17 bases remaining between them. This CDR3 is CASSITEYGGTQYF. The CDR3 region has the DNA TGTGCCAGCAGCATAACAGAGTATGGGGGGACCCAGTACTTC.

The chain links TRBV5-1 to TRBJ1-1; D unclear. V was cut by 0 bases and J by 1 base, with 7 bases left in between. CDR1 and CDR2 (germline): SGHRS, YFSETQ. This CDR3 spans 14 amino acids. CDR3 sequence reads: CASSLVYENTEAFF. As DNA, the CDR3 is TGCGCCAGCAGCTTGGTCTACGAGAACACTGAAGCTTTCTTT.

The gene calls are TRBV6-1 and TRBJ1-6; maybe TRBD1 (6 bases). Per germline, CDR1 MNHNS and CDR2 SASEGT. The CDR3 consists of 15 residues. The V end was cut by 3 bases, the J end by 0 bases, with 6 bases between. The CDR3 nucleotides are TGTGCCAGCAGTGAGGACAGCTCCTATAATTCACCCCTCCACTTT. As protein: CASSEDSSYNSPLHF.

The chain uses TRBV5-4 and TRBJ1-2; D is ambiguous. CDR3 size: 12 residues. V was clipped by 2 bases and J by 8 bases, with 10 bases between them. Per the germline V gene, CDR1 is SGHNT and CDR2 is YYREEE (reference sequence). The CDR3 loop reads CASSLRYAGYTF. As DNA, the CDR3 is TGTGCCAGCAGCTTACGGTATGCGGGCTACACCTTC.

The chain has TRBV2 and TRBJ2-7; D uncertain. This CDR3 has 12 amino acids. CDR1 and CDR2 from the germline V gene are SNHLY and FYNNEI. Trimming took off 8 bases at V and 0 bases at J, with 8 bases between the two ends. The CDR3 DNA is TGTGCCAGCCGAAGATTCTCCTACGAGCAGTACTTC. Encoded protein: CASRRFSYEQYF.

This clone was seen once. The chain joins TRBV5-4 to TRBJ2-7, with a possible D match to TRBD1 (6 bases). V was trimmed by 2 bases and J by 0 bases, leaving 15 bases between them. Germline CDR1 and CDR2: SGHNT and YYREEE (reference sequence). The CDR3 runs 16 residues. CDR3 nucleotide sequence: TGTGCCAGCAGCTTAGCTCCGGGACAACCCTCCTACGAGCAGTACTTC. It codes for CASSLAPGQPSYEQYF.